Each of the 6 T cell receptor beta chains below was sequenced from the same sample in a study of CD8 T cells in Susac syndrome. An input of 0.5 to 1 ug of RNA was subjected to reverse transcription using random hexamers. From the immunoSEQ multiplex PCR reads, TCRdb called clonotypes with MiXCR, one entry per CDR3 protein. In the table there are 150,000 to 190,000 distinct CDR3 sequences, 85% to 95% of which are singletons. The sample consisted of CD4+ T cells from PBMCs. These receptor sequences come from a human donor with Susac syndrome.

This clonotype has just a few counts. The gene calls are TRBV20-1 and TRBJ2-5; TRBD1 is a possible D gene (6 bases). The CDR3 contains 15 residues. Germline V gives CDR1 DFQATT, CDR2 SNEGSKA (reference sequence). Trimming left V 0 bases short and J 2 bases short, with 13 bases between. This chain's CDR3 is CSARDPRGPQETQYF. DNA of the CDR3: TGCAGTGCTAGAGATCCCAGGGGACCTCAAGAGACCCAGTACTTC.

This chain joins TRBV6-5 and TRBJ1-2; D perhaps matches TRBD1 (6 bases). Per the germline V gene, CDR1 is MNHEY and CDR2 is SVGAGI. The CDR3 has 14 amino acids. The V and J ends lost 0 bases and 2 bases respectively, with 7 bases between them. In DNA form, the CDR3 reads TGTGCCAGCAGTTACTCCGACAGGAACTATGGCTACACCTTC. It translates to CASSYSDRNYGYTF.

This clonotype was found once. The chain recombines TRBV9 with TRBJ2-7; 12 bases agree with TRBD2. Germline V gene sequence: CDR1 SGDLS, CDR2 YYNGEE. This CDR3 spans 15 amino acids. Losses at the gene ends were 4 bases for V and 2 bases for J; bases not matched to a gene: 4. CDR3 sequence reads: CASSKTSGGPYEQYF. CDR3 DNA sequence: TGTGCCAGCAGCAAGACTAGCGGGGGACCCTACGAGCAGTACTTC.

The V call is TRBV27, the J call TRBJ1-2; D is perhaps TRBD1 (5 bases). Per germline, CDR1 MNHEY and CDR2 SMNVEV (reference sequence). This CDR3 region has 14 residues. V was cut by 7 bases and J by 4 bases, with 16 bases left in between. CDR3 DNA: TGTGCCAGCACCTCACTTCAGGGTTTCTATGGCTACACCTTC. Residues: CASTSLQGFYGYTF.

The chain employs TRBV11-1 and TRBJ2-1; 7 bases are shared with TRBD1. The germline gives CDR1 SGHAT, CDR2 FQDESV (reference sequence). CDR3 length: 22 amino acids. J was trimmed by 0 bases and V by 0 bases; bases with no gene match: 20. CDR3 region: CASSLARGTVDSPWISYNEQFF. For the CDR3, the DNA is TGTGCCAGCAGCTTAGCGCGAGGGACAGTCGATAGTCCTTGGATCTCCTACAATGAGCAGTTCTTC.

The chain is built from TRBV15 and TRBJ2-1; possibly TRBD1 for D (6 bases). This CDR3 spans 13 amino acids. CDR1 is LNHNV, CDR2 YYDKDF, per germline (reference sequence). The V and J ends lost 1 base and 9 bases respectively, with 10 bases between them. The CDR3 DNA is TGTGCCACCAGCAGAGGTGGGGGCCTTGAGCAGTTCTTC. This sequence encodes CATSRGGGLEQFF.